These 19 T cell receptor beta chains came from one sample sequenced in a study of cytomegalovirus exposure and HLA in healthy donors. The PCR ran on 60 Vbeta and 13 Jbeta primers. Sequencing used immunoSEQ multiplex PCR; TCRdb keeps in-frame clones, though not all of them. This table holds over 100,000 clones, 76% found once. Sequenced: PBMCs. The receptors come from a female donor in good health and CMV-seropositive.

The gene calls are TRBV6-4 and TRBJ2-7; TRBD2 is a possible D gene (6 bases). The CDR3 is 15 residues long. Germline CDR1 is MRHNA and CDR2 is SNTAGT. Trimming took off 11 bases at V and 2 bases at J, with 22 bases between the two ends. The DNA for the CDR3 is TGTGCCCCCGGGGGATCCGGGACTCGTGCCTACGAGCAGTACTTC. Translated: CAPGGSGTRAYEQYF.

This rearrangement joins TRBV18 to TRBJ2-3; D possibly corresponds to TRBD1 (6 bases). The V gene's germline CDR1 is KGHSH and CDR2 LQKENI. V was pared by 3 bases and J by 0 bases, with 10 bases between. The CDR3 is made up of 15 amino acids. CDR3 bases: TGTGCCAGCTCACCCCTCGGACAGAGCACAGATACGCAGTATTTT. It translates to CASSPLGQSTDTQYF.

V is TRBV4-2 and J is TRBJ2-2, with D possibly matching TRBD1 (6 bases). V lost 3 bases and J lost 7, with 9 bases in between. Germline values: CDR1 LGHNA, CDR2 YNFKEQ. CDR3 length: 13 residues. The CDR3 DNA reads TGTGCCAGCAGCCACGGACAGTTCGGGGAGCTGTTTTTT. Translation gives CASSHGQFGELFF.

The chain combines TRBV6-1 with TRBJ1-5; 7 positions match TRBD1. V was clipped by 10 bases and J by 9 bases; unmatched bases: 12. Germline lookup yields CDR1 MNHNS and CDR2 SASEGT. There are 13 residues in the CDR3. As DNA, the CDR3 is TGTGCCACAGCACCGAGTCGGGACAGGCCCCAGCATTTT. Its protein product is CATAPSRDRPQHF.

The gene calls are TRBV5-1 and TRBJ2-3; 7 bases fit TRBD2. Losses at the gene ends were 2 bases for V and 2 bases for J; bases not matched to a gene: 11. Germline V CDR1 and CDR2: SGHRS, YFSETQ. This CDR3 is built from 17 residues. CDR3 in DNA: TGCGCCAGCAGCTTAGGGACTATTTCCCTACACACAGATACGCAGTATTTT. This codes for CASSLGTISLHTDTQYF.

V usage is TRBV7-9 and J usage is TRBJ1-6, with a weak D call TRBD1 (6 bases). This CDR3 spans 16 amino acids. Trimming took 3 bases from V and 8 from J, leaving 17 bases between them. Per germline, CDR1 SEHNR and CDR2 FQNEAQ (reference sequence). CDR3 region: CASSFARGGRDSPLHF. For the CDR3, the DNA is TGTGCCAGCAGCTTTGCCAGGGGCGGCAGGGATTCACCCCTCCACTTT.

The chain recombines TRBV18 with TRBJ2-7, with 7 bases matching TRBD1. The ends lost 4 bases at V and 3 bases at J; junction bases unmatched: 9. The germline CDR1 and CDR2 sequences are KGHSH and LQKENI. CDR3 length equals 15 residues. The DNA for the CDR3 is TGTGCCAGCTCACTGACAGGGTCTAGCTTCTACGAGCAGTACTTC. Its protein product is CASSLTGSSFYEQYF.

V usage is TRBV6-4 and J usage is TRBJ1-3; D gene unclear. This CDR3 is 15 amino acids long. Trimming shortened V by 3 bases and J by 2 bases, and 11 bases separated the two germline ends. The germline CDR1 and CDR2 sequences are MRHNA and SNTAGT. In DNA, the CDR3 is TGTGCCAGCAGTGAAGAGGGAGGGCCTGGAAACACCATATATTTT. Its protein product is CASSEEGGPGNTIYF.

The chain recombines TRBV7-9 with TRBJ1-5, with D perhaps matching TRBD1 (5 bases). The germline gives CDR1 SEHNR, CDR2 FQNEAQ (reference sequence). V lost 5 bases and J 15 bases, leaving 23 bases between the germline ends. There are 14 residues in the CDR3. This CDR3 reads CASSPKGGGDILHF. In DNA, the CDR3 is TGTGCCAGCAGCCCGAAGGGTGGAGGGGATATTTTGCATTTT. Using reference TRBV7-9 and TRBJ1-5 for the parts outside the CDR3, the full variable domain is DTGVSQNPRHKITKRGQNVTFRCDPISEHNRLYWYRQTLGQGPEFLTYFQNEAQLEKSRLLSDRFSAERPKGSFSTLEIQRTEQGDSAMYLCASSPKGGGDILHFGDGTRLSIL.

This clone was seen more than once but under ten times. V is TRBV4-2 and J is TRBJ2-3, with a tentative D call TRBD2 (6 bases). Germline CDR1 and CDR2: LGHNA and YNFKEQ. V was trimmed by 1 base and J by 4 bases, leaving 18 bases between them. This CDR3 comprises 17 residues. The CDR3 sequence is CASSQAGSGTRADTQYF. The CDR3 DNA reads TGTGCCAGCAGCCAAGCGGGTAGCGGAACTCGGGCAGATACGCAGTATTTT.

CDR3 residues: CASSSTGTGVRGYTF. CDR3 DNA sequence: TGCGCCAGCAGCTCCACCGGGACAGGGGTTCGGGGCTACACCTTC. The chain employs TRBV5-1 and TRBJ1-2, with TRBD1 matching over 10 bases. The J segment lost 8 bases and the V segment lost 3 bases, leaving 10 bases of the junction unmatched. This CDR3 region has 15 residues. Germline CDR1 reads SGHRS; CDR2 reads YFSETQ.

This sequence joins TRBV6-1 and TRBJ1-1; a weak D match, TRBD1 (5 bases). CDR1 MNHNS and CDR2 SASEGT come from the germline V gene. CDR3 size: 14 residues. The V end lost 8 bases, the J end lost 4 bases, and 17 bases lay between the germline ends. CDR3 sequence reads: CASRDSGLGTEAFF. In DNA form, the CDR3 reads TGTGCCAGCCGGGACTCCGGTTTGGGCACTGAAGCTTTCTTT.

The genes are TRBV5-4 and TRBJ2-5; a weak D match, TRBD2 (6 bases). Trimming pared 0 bases from V and 1 base from J, leaving 7 bases between. This CDR3 contains 14 residues. CDR1 and CDR2 from the germline V gene are SGHNT and YYREEE (reference sequence). The CDR3 here is CASSLEGLQETQYF. The CDR3 DNA is TGTGCCAGCAGCTTGGAGGGACTCCAAGAGACCCAGTACTTC.

The rearrangement links TRBV11-2 to TRBJ2-2, with TRBD2 as a possible D gene (6 bases). V was trimmed by 5 bases and J by 0 bases, leaving 10 bases between them. CDR3 length: 15 residues. The germline CDR1 and CDR2 sequences are SGHAT and FQNNGV. The CDR3 coding sequence is TGTGCCAGCAGCAATAGCGGAACGAACACCGGGGAGCTGTTTTTT. As protein: CASSNSGTNTGELFF. The full variable domain, in which reference TRBV11-2 and TRBJ2-2 provide the parts outside the CDR3, is EAGVAQSPRYKIIEKRQSVAFWCNPISGHATLYWYQQILGQGPKLLIQFQNNGVVDDSQLPKDRFSAERLKGVDSTLKIQPAKLEDSAVYLCASSNSGTNTGELFFGEGSRLTVL.

The chain joins TRBV9 to TRBJ1-1; 7 nucleotides line up with TRBD1. The CDR3 has 15 amino acids. The germline V gene encodes CDR1 SGDLS and CDR2 YYNGEE. V gave up 3 bases and J gave up 7 bases; unmatched junction bases: 12. The CDR3 DNA reads TGTGCCAGCAGCGGCAGTGTGACAGGGCAACTTGAAGCTTTCTTT. Amino acids: CASSGSVTGQLEAFF.

The chain combines TRBV19 with TRBJ1-4; a possible D gene is TRBD1 (5 bases). Germline CDR1 is LNHDA and CDR2 is SQIVND (reference sequence). The V gene lost 9 bases and the J gene lost 4 bases, with 15 bases spanning the gap. CDR3 length: 14 amino acids. CDR3 coding DNA: TGTGCCAGAGAAGACAGTTCTGATAATGAAAAACTGTTTTTT. This encodes CAREDSSDNEKLFF. The variable domain in full, with the rest retrieved from reference TRBV19 and TRBJ1-4, is DGGITQSPKYLFRKEGQNVTLSCEQNLNHDAMYWYRQDPGQGLRLIYYSQIVNDFQKGDIAEGYSVSREKKESFPLTVTSAQKNPTAFYLCAREDSSDNEKLFFGSGTQLSVL.

The rearrangement links TRBV6-1 to TRBJ2-5; D not certain. The ends were cut back, 8 bases at V and 2 bases at J, with 15 bases in the middle. This CDR3 contains 14 residues. The germline CDR1 and CDR2 sequences are MNHNS and SASEGT. In nucleotides, the CDR3 is TGTGCCAGCGCAGTTTTAGGCAGGCAAGAGACCCAGTACTTC. Translation: CASAVLGRQETQYF.

This chain links TRBV7-3 with TRBJ2-2; weak D call: TRBD2 (5 bases). The V and J ends lost 6 bases and 7 bases respectively, with 18 bases between them. The CDR3 sequence is 15 residues long. Looked up from germline, CDR1 is SGHTA and CDR2 is FQGTGA. The DNA of the CDR3 is TGTGCCAGCAGTCCCAGCAGTGTCGGGGTCGGGGAGCTGTTTTTT. Its translation is CASSPSSVGVGELFF.

The chain carries TRBV6-6 and TRBJ1-4; D uncertain. Germline lookup yields CDR1 MNHNY and CDR2 SVGAGI (reference sequence). The CDR3 is 13 amino acids. Trimming removed 0 bases from V and 7 bases from J, with 6 bases in between. The CDR3 reads CASSYSGSEKLFF. The DNA of the CDR3 is TGTGCCAGCAGTTACTCGGGGAGTGAAAAACTGTTTTTT.